This passage covers 12 T cell receptor beta chains from one sample sequenced in a study of spatial heterogeneity in lung cancer. Regarding the study as a whole: Counts of expanded alpha and beta TCRs within tumors tracked the tumor nonsynonymous mutation count.

Antigen specificity for these receptors is unknown. TCRdb reprocessed the 5' RACE reads with MiXCR, giving one entry per CDR3 protein. The repertoire holds under 8,000 distinct CDR3 sequences, with over 9.5% as singletons. As for time point: sample taken at primary tumor resection. Sample: lung tumor tissue, taken at surgery. The source is a male donor with early-stage non-small cell lung cancer.

This clonotype appeared many times. As an off-target read in a library built for alpha chains, this beta chain has a frequency of little significance. The chain has TRBV29-1 and TRBJ2-7, with 8 bases fitting TRBD1. CDR1 is SQVTM, CDR2 ANQGSEA, per germline. The CDR3 spans 14 residues. Unmatched junction bases numbered 9, after V lost 3 bases and J lost 5 bases. The CDR3 here is CSVDGIGQGNEQYF. The CDR3 DNA reads TGCAGCGTTGATGGGATCGGACAGGGCAACGAGCAGTACTTC.

In this sample, this clonotype turned up many times. The library was prepared for alpha chains; this beta chain is a stray read, so its frequency means little. This chain uses TRBV10-3 with TRBJ2-3; TRBD1 aligns across 8 bases. Germline CDR1 ENHRY, CDR2 SYGVKD. This CDR3 has 16 residues. V trimming: 7 bases; J trimming: 4 bases; junction bases outside the gene matches: 13. The CDR3: CAITEGDRGGADTQYF. DNA of the CDR3: TGTGCCATCACCGAGGGAGACAGGGGTGGCGCAGATACGCAGTATTTT.

Notes on this clonotype: This beta chain turned up in a library designed for alpha chains; as an off-target read, its abundance says little. The genes are TRBV10-3 and TRBJ2-1; D possibly corresponds to TRBD2 (6 bases). The germline gives CDR1 ENHRY, CDR2 SYGVKD. The CDR3 contains 16 residues. Trimming left V 3 bases short and J 1 base short, with 13 bases between. The CDR3 reads CAISDAVAGSYNEQFF. The CDR3, as DNA: TGTGCCATCAGTGACGCGGTGGCGGGATCCTACAATGAGCAGTTCTTC.

This clonotype was recorded at least ten times. For a library built for alpha chains, this beta chain is a stray read; little rests on its size. This chain connects TRBV24-1 to TRBJ2-1; 10 bases line up with TRBD1. V lost 4 bases, J lost 8 bases, and 13 bases stayed unmatched. CDR1 and CDR2 (germline): KGHDR, SFDVKD. The CDR3 spans 17 residues. CDR3 protein: CATSDHPAGTGVYEQFF. The CDR3 bases are TGTGCCACCAGTGACCACCCCGCGGGGACAGGGGTTTATGAGCAGTTCTTC.

This clonotype was detected many times. A library made for alpha chains picked up this beta chain off target, so its size means little. This chain links TRBV27 with TRBJ2-3; 9 bases align to TRBD2. CDR3 size: 16 residues. The V and J ends lost 2 bases and 4 bases, in that order; junction bases with no gene match: 7. CDR1 and CDR2 from the germline V gene are MNHEY and SMNVEV (reference sequence). In DNA form, the CDR3 reads TGTGCCAGCAGTTTAGTGTCTAGCGGGATAGCAGATACGCAGTATTTT. Encoded protein: CASSLVSSGIADTQYF.

This clonotype was found many times. This beta chain turned up in a library designed for alpha chains; as an off-target read, its abundance says little. The gene calls are TRBV19 and TRBJ1-5; D perhaps matches TRBD1 (5 bases). The CDR3 sequence is 14 residues long. V was trimmed by 8 bases and J by 2 bases, leaving 13 bases between them. The germline CDR1 and CDR2 sequences are LNHDA and SQIVND (reference sequence). The CDR3 nucleotides are TGTGCCAGTTGGGCTCAGGGTGGCAATCAGCCCCAGCATTTT. Encoded protein: CASWAQGGNQPQHF.

A remark on this clonotype: A library made for alpha chains picked up this beta chain off target, so its size means little. The J gene is TRBJ1-1, the V gene TRBV5-1; D is possibly TRBD1 (6 bases). Trimming pared 4 bases from V and 3 bases from J, leaving 19 bases between. The germline CDR1 and CDR2 sequences are SGHRS and YFSETQ. CDR3 length: 16 amino acids. This CDR3 reads CASSIPSGTPHTEAFF. The CDR3 nucleotides are TGCGCCAGCAGCATTCCTTCCGGGACACCCCACACTGAAGCTTTCTTT.

This clonotype is termed medium-sized (0.01 to 0.1%). The library was designed around alpha chains, so this beta chain is a stray read whose abundance carries little weight. This chain connects TRBV12-3 or TRBV12-4 to TRBJ1-2; maybe TRBD1 (5 bases). The CDR3 length is 12 residues. V was shortened by 1 base and J by 8 bases, with 8 bases between the two germline ends. DNA of the CDR3: TGTGCCAGCAGTTTAGAGGGGAGCGGCTACACCTTC. It specifies CASSLEGSGYTF.

Ten or more counts support this clonotype. This beta chain lies outside the target of a library built for alpha chains; its clone size means little. The chain employs TRBV28 and TRBJ1-4; D might be TRBD1 (6 bases). There are 14 residues in the CDR3. Germline loops: CDR1 MDHEN, CDR2 SYDVKM. Trimming left V 7 bases short and J 0 bases short, with 9 bases between. CDR3 DNA: TGTGCCAGCAAAGGGGGGTCAACTAATGAAAAACTGTTTTTT. Translation gives CASKGGSTNEKLFF.

This clonotype was recorded many times. Within a library made for alpha chains, this beta chain is off target, and its count is uninformative. This chain joins TRBV20-1 and TRBJ2-7; 11 bases match TRBD2. Germline CDR1 reads DFQATT; CDR2 reads SNEGSKA (reference sequence). The trim removed 6 bases at V and 0 bases at J, leaving 7 bases unmatched. The CDR3 is 15 amino acids. CDR3 amino acids: CSADLGTSGSYEQYF. CDR3 DNA: TGCAGTGCAGACCTAGGGACTAGCGGCTCCTACGAGCAGTACTTC.

Ten or more counts support this clonotype. The library was designed around alpha chains, so this beta chain is a stray read whose abundance carries little weight. This chain uses TRBV27 with TRBJ2-5, with D unclear. Germline V gives CDR1 MNHEY, CDR2 SMNVEV (reference sequence). This CDR3 has 13 amino acids. With 8 bases removed from V and 2 bases from J, the gap between germline ends came to 12 bases. CDR3 coding DNA: TGTGCCAGCTCCCTCTCCGGGCAAGAGACCCAGTACTTC. It translates to CASSLSGQETQYF.

This clonotype has a count of ten or more. The library was built for alpha chains, so this beta chain is an off-target read and its size means little. CDR3 nucleotides: TGTGCCAGCAGCTTGGGGATCGGACGGGAAGCTTTCTTT. Translated, it gives CASSLGIGREAFF. The V call is TRBV5-6, the J call TRBJ1-1; D ambiguous. V was cut by 0 bases and J by 8 bases, with 11 bases left in between. CDR1 and CDR2 from the germline V gene are SGHDT and YYEEEE. This CDR3 comprises 13 residues. Complete variable domain (other parts from reference TRBV5-6 and TRBJ1-1): DAGVTQSPTHLIKTRGQQVTLRCSPKSGHDTVSWYQQALGQGPQFIFQYYEEEERQRGNFPDRFSGHQFPNYSSELNVNALLLGDSALYLCASSLGIGREAFFGQGTRLTVV.